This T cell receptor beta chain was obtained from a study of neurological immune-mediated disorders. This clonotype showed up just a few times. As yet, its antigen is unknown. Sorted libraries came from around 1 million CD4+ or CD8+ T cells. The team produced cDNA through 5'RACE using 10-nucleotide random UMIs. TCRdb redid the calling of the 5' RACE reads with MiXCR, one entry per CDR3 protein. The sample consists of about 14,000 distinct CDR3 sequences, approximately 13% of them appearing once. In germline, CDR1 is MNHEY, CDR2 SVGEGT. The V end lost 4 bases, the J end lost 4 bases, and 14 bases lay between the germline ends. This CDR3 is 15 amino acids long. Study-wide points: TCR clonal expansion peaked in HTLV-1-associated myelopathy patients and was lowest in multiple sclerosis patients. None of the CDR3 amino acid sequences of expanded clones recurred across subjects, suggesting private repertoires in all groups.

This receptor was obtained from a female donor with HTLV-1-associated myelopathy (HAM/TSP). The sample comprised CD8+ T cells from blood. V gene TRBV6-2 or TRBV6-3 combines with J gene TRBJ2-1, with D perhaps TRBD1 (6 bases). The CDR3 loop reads CASSLDRTLYNEQFF. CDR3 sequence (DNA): TGTGCCAGCAGTTTAGACAGGACCCTGTACAATGAGCAGTTCTTC.